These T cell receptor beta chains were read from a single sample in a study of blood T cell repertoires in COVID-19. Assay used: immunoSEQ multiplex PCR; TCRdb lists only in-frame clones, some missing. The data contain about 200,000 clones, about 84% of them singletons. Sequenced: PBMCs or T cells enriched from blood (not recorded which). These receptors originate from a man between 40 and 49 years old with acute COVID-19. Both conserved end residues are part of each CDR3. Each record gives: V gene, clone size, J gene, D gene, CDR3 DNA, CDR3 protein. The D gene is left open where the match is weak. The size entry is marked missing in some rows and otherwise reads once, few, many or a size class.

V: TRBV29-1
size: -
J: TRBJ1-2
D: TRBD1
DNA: TGCAGCATTCGAGGGACAGGGACTAACTATGGCTACACCTTC
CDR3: CSIRGTGTNYGYTF

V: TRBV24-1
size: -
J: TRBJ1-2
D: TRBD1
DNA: TGTGCCACCAGTGACCACGGACAGGGTAAAGGCTACACCTTC
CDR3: CATSDHGQGKGYTF

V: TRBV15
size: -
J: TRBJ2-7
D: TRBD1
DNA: TGTGCCACCAGCAGGAGGGGACAGGGCGTAAGCTCGAGCTCCTACGAGCAGTACTTC
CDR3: CATSRRGQGVSSSSYEQYF

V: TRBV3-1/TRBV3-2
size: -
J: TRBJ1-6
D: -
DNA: TGTGCCAGCAGCCAAGATTCCCCCGCGGAGCGGGTAAGATCACCCCTCCACTTT
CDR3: CASSQDSPAERVRSPLHF

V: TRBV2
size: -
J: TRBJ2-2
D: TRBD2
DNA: TGTGCCAGCAGTGTCCGGACTAGTGGTCTCACCGGGGAGCTGTTTTTT
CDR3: CASSVRTSGLTGELFF

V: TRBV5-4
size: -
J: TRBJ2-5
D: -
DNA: TGTGCCAGCACCAGCTTTAACGGGGTTCAAGAGACCCAGTACTTC
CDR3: CASTSFNGVQETQYF

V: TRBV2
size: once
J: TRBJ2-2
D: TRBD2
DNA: TGTGCCAGCAGTATACTAGCGGGAGTGAGCACCGGGGAGCTGTTTTTT
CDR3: CASSILAGVSTGELFF

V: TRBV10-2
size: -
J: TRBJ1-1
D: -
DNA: TGCGCCAGCAGTGTTGAGCTCATGAACACTGAAGCTTTCTTT
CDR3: CASSVELMNTEAFF

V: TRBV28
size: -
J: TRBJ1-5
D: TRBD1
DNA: TGTGCCAGCATCGCCGGGGACAGAGACAATCAGCCCCAGCATTTT
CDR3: CASIAGDRDNQPQHF

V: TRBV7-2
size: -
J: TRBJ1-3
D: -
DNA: TGTGCCAGCAGCTTACAGGGAGGCGGAAACACCATATATTTT
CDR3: CASSLQGGGNTIYF

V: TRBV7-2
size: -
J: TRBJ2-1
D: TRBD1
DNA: TGTGCCAGCAGCCACCGGACAGGGAGGAGAGATGAGCAGTTCTTC
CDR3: CASSHRTGRRDEQFF

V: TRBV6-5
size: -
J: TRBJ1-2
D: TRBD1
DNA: TGTGCCGGCGGGACAGGGGGTTCTGGCTACACCTTC
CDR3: CAGGTGGSGYTF

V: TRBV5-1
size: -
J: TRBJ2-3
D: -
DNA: TGCGCCAGCAGCTCAACGTCCGATGGCAGGACAGATACGCAGTATTTT
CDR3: CASSSTSDGRTDTQYF

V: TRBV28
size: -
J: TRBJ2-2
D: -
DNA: TGTGCCAGCAGTCCCCCCAGTGTTTCGTGGTACACCGGGGAGCTGTTTTTT
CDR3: CASSPPSVSWYTGELFF

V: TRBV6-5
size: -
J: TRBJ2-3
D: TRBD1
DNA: TGTGCCAGCAGTCGGACAGGGCTTTTTACAGATACGCAGTATTTT
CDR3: CASSRTGLFTDTQYF

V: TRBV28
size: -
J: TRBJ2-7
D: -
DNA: TGTGCCAGCAGAGGAGGTACTGGATCCTACGAGCAGTACTTC
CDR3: CASRGGTGSYEQYF

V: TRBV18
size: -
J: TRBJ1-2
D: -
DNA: TGTGCCAGCTCACCCGGTTCAGGGAGGGGCGGCTACACCTTC
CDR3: CASSPGSGRGGYTF

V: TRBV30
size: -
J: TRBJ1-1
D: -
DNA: TGTGCCTGGAGTGGGGCCAGTGAAGCTTTCTTT
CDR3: CAWSGASEAFF

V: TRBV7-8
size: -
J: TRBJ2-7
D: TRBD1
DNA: TGTGCCAGCAGCTCTTATCGACAGGGGACTTTACTCTACGAGCAGTACTTC
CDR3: CASSSYRQGTLLYEQYF

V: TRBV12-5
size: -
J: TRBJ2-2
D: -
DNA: TGTGCTAGTGGTCCAGGCACCGGGGAGCTGTTTTTT
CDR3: CASGPGTGELFF

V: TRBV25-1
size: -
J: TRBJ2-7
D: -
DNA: TGTGCCAGCAGTGCGAGGGACTCTTTACGGGAGCAGTACTTC
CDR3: CASSARDSLREQYF

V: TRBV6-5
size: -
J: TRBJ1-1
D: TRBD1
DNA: TGTGCCAGCAGTTACTTAGGACAGGGGGCTTCTGAAGCTTTCTTT
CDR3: CASSYLGQGASEAFF

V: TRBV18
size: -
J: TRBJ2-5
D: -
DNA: TGTGCCAGCTCACCACGAGGGATTCAAGAGACCCAGTACTTC
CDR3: CASSPRGIQETQYF

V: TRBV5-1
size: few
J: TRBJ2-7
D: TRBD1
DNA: TGCGCCAGCAGCTTGGAACCCCGGGACAGAACCTACGAGCAGTACTTC
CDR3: CASSLEPRDRTYEQYF

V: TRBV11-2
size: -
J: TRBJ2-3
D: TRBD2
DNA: TGTGCCAGCAGCTTTGGGGGAGGGCCCTCGATAGATACGCAGTATTTT
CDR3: CASSFGGGPSIDTQYF

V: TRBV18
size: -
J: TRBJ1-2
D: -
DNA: TGTGCCAGCTCACCTACGAGGGAAAACTATGGCTACACCTTC
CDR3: CASSPTRENYGYTF

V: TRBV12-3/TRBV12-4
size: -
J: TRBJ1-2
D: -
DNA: TGTGCCAGCAGATCCACAGCTAACTATGGCTACACCTTC
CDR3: CASRSTANYGYTF

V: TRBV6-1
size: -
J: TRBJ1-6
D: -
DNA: TGTGCCAGCAGTGTAAGCCCCCACGGGAGCTCCTATAATTCACCCCTCCACTTT
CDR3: CASSVSPHGSSYNSPLHF

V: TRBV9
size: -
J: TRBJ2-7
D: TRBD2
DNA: TGTGCCAGCAGCTCGGGGGGGAACAGCTCCTACGAGCAGTACTTC
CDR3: CASSSGGNSSYEQYF

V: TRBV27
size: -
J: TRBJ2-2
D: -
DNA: TGTGCCAGCAGAGTAGATTACACCGGGGAGCTGTTTTTT
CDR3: CASRVDYTGELFF

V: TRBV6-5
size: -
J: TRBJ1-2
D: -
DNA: TGTGCCAGCAGACCCGGACATATCTATGGCTACACCTTC
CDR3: CASRPGHIYGYTF

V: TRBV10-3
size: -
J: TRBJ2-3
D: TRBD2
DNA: TGTGCCATCAGTGGTGGGAGGGCCATAGATACGCAGTATTTT
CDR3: CAISGGRAIDTQYF

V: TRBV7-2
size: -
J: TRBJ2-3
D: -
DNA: TGTGCCAGCAGCTTTAGCGAGACTACCACAGATACGCAGTATTTT
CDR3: CASSFSETTTDTQYF

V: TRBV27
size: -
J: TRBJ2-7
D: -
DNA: TGTGCCAGCACCCGAAGGGAGTTCCACGAGCAGTACTTC
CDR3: CASTRREFHEQYF

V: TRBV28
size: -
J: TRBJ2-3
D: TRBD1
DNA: TGTGCCAGCAGTTTCGGTTTCAGGGGGCGCACAGATACGCAGTATTTT
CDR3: CASSFGFRGRTDTQYF

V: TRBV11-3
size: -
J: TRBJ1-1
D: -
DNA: TGTGCCAGCAGCCCCGACAGGTGGGGCACTGAAGCTTTCTTT
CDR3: CASSPDRWGTEAFF

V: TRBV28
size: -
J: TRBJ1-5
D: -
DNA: TGTGCCAGCAACTCTGGGGGCGGGGGGCTTCAGCCCCAGCATTTT
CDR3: CASNSGGGGLQPQHF

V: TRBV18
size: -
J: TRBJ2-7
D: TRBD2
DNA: TGTGCCAGCTCTCTCACTAGCGATTACGAGCAGTACTTC
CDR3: CASSLTSDYEQYF